A selection of T cell receptor beta chains follows, all from one sample in a study of Ad26.COV2.S vaccination and SARS-CoV-2 variants. Only in-frame clones appear in the TCRdb table, and some are missing; sequencing was by immunoSEQ multiplex PCR. The table lists some 400,000 clones, 75% to 90% of them singletons. The sample consisted of peripheral blood, taken in a trial of Ad26.COV2.S vaccine versus placebo. The receptor source for this set is a person between 18 and 60 years old who received the Ad26.COV2.S COVID-19 vaccine or a placebo. CDR3s leave out the opening cysteine and the closing phenylalanine or tryptophan. Clone size is shown for a subset of rows, as once, few, many or a class of expanded clone.

clone size	V gene	CDR3 protein
-	TRBV6-1	ASSDLGIYEQY
few	TRBV3-1/TRBV3-2	ASSQGRLRSYEAF
-	TRBV28	ASRGTGGNQPQH
few	TRBV6-7	ASHPPAGDGNTEAF
few	TRBV4-1	ASSQGIRNEKLF
-	TRBV5-1	ASPRLAVTYEQY
-	TRBV13	ASSLGAGTSYNEQF
-	TRBV24-1	ATSPQRGYNNEQF
-	TRBV10-3	AISRQGMIYEQY
-	TRBV5-1	ASSAGLSYNEQF
-	TRBV2	ASITTVGGELF
-	TRBV25-1	ASSDIDHGDTQY
-	TRBV7-3	ASSLQGGSDYT
-	TRBV7-2	ASSLRRGNTIY
-	TRBV3-1/TRBV3-2	ASSQVGSSSPLH
-	TRBV5-1	ASSFGGREETQY
-	TRBV18	ASSPPGRNTEAF
-	TRBV18	ASSLRGQGPNSPLH
-	TRBV30	AWGGTDYYGYT
once	TRBV9	ASSVAHLVGTDTQY
-	TRBV12-5	ASGSLGGGPHWYTGELF
-	TRBV18	ASSPFGGTSGSGTQY
-	TRBV4-3	ASSGSDRGNTGELF
-	TRBV6-2/TRBV6-3	ASSRGPLAPQH
-	TRBV18	ASSSEGDTQY
-	TRBV12-3/TRBV12-4	ASSQGQGVGYT
-	TRBV7-2	ASNRDGRGETQY
once	TRBV19	ASSIGRVGPNTGELF
-	TRBV6-5	ASRDGTGTLRALH
once	TRBV30	AWSVQQETQY
-	TRBV15	ATSRDRNNEKLF
-	TRBV6-5	ASSLAGAITDTQY
-	TRBV7-2	ASSLPKTSGAYEQY
-	TRBV12-5	AVNRRKETQY
-	TRBV27	ASSFSLAGYSSYEQY
-	TRBV28	ASSSPSGPTNEKLF
-	TRBV18	ASSPSVDQPQH
-	TRBV7-6	ASSLDVGDYQETQY
-	TRBV5-1	ACKTGTTNEKLF
-	TRBV7-9	ASSLSGFPYEQY
-	TRBV21-1	ASSKSGHSSSYNEQF
once	TRBV27	ASSLSPPGSSYNEQF
-	TRBV25-1	ATGTSGSKGTDTQY
once	TRBV27	ASSRARGLSFNEQF
once	TRBV24-1	ATSSPGEPQH
-	TRBV4-3	ASSQEMTARGNQPQH
-	TRBV7-3	ASSTRLGEVTDTQY
-	TRBV6-5	ASSSQPGSYNEQF
-	TRBV6-5	ASSRGTVHSPLH
-	TRBV6-1	ASSDGSRPQH
-	TRBV28	ASSLGRFYGYT
few	TRBV18	ASSPPGVTDTQY
-	TRBV11-2	ASSFTGTSQETQY
-	TRBV27	ASSRQGANQPQH
-	TRBV5-4	ASSAESQGTFYEQY
once	TRBV28	ASSLQGGRSETQY
-	TRBV5-1	ASSLPGASGSTDTQY
few	TRBV19	ASSSPDSAYEQY
once	TRBV7-9	ASSKTGTHTDTQY
-	TRBV5-1	ASSASEQFTEAF